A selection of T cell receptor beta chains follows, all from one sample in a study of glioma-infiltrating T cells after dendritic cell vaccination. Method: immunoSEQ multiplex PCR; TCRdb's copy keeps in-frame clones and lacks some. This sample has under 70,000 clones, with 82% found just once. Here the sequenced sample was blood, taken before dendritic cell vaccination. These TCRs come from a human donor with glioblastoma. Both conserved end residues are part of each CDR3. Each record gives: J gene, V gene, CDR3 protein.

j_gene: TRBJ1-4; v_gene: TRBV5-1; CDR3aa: CASSSTGGREKLFF
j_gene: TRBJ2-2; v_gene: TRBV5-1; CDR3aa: CASSASSTGSRELFF
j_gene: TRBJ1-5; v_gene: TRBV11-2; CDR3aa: CASSLDGQPNQPQHF
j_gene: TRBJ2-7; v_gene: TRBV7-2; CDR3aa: CASSSGKGLSYEQYF
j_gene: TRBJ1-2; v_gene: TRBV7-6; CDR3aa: CASSPSAASQTNYGYTF
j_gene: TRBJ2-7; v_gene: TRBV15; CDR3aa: CATSTGGRKRWYEQYF
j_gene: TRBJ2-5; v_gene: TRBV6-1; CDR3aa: CASSATSGGAFRTQYF
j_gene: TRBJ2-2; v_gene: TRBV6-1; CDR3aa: CASTTRGLWTGELFF
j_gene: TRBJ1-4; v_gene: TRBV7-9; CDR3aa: CASSPPGTGVRLGEKLFF
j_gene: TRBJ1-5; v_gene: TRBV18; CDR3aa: CASSLQARDRYQPQHF
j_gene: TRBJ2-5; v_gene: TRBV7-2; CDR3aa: CASSLGVAGETQYF
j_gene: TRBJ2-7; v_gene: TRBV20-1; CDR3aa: CSASTVSAQYF
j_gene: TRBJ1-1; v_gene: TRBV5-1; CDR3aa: CASSFTTGVNTEAFF
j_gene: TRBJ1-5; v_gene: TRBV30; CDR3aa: CAWSRTAGRQPQHF
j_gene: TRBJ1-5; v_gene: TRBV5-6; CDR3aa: CASNHWTGGPQHF
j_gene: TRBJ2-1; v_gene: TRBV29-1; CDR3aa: CSVAAWAGDNEQFF
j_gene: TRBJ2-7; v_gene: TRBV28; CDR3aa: CASRETGGGYEQYF
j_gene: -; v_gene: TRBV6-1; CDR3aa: CASTRPPGYEQYF
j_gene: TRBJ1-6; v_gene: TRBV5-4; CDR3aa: CASSWGTEPSPLHF
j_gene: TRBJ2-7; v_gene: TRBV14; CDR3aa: CASSQGGGYEQYF
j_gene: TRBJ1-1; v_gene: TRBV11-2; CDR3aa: CASSLVGTGVDTEAFF
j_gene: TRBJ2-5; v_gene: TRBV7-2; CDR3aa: CASSLDRRGQETQYF
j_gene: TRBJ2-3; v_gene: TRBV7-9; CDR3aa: CASSLVGSTDTQYF
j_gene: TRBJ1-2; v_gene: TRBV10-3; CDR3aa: CAISEGGVEYGYTF
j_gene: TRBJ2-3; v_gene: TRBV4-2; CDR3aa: CASSQVSLVINTQYF
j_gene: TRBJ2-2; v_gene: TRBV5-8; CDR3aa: CASTRSGARTGELFF
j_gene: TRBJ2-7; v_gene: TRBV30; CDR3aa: CAWSRDTYEQYF
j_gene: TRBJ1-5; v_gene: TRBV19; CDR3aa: CASSKVATSNQPQHF
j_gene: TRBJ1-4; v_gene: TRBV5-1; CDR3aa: CASSPAGDATNEKLFF
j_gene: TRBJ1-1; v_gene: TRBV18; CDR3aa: CASSPRPPGQKGDTEAFF
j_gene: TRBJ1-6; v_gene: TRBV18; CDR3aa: CASSRDRSDNSPLHF
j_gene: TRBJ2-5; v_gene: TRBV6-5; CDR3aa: CASSLPGQGSETQYF
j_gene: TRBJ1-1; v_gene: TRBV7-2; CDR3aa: CASSKGQRGAGGTEAFF
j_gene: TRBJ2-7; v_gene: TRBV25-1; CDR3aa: CASSGQGHEQYF
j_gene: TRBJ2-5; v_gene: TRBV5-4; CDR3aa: CASSLARTSGGRETQYF
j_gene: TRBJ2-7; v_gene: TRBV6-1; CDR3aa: CASSARAGGYYEQYF
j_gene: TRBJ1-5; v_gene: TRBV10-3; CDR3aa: CATTDGTPNQPQHF
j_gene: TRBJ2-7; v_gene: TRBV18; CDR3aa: CASSNVAGGYEQYF
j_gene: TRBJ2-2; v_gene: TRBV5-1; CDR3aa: CASSMDRAAGELFF
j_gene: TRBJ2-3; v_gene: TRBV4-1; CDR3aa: CASSQGGGALTMHTQYF
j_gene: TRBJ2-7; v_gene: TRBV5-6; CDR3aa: CASSSIKLTGGEYEQYF
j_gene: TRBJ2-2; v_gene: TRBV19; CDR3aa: CASSIVFRDRANTGELFF
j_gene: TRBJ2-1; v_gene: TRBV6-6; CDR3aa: CASSRQGERNEQFF
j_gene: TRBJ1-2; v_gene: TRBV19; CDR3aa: CASNPGDFPYGYTF
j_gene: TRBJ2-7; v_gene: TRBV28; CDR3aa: CASTMAGSPYEQYF
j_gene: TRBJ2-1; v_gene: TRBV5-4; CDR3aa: CASSSRGTSGGVGEQFF